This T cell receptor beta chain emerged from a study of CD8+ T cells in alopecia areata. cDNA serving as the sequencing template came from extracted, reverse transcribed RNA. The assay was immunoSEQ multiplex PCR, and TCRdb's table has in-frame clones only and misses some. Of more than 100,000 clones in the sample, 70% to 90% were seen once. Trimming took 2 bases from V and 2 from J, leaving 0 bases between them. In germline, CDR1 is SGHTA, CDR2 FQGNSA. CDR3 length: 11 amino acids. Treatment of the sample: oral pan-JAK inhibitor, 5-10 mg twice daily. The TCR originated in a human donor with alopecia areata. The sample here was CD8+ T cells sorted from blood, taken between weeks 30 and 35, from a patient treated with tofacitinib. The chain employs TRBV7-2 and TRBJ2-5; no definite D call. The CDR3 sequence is CASSLQETQYF. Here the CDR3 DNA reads TGTGCCAGCAGCTTACAAGAGACCCAGTACTTC.